These 8 T cell receptor beta chains came from one sample sequenced in a study of PD-L1 blockade in urothelial cancer. The assay was immunoSEQ multiplex PCR, and TCRdb's table has in-frame clones only and misses some. The table records tens of thousands of clones, around 87% of them present only once. Sequencing used PBMCs, obtained around atezolizumab (anti-PD-L1) treatment. All receptors derive from a man aged 45-65 years with urothelial cancer.

DNA of the CDR3: TGCGCCAGCAGCCAGGGGGGGCTTGCGACTGACGAGCAGTACTTC. Protein product: CASSQGGLATDEQYF. The rearrangement uses TRBV4-1 and TRBJ2-7, with D possibly TRBD2 on 7 matching bases. This CDR3 spans 15 amino acids. Germline loops: CDR1 MGHRA, CDR2 YSYEKL. Trimming cost V 3 bases and J 5 bases, with 17 bases left between them.

The chain joins TRBV11-2 to TRBJ2-1; the D gene is possibly TRBD2 (6 bases). The V gene's germline CDR1 is SGHAT and CDR2 FQNNGV. The ends were cut back, 3 bases at V and 8 bases at J, with 14 bases in the middle. The length of the CDR3 is 14 residues. CDR3 sequence (DNA): TGTGCCAGCAGCTTGGCAGGGCGGAGGGATGAGCAGTTCTTC. It yields the protein CASSLAGRRDEQFF.

This chain joins TRBV6-1 and TRBJ2-7; TRBD2 matches at 10 bases. The CDR3 runs 14 residues. CDR1 is MNHNS, CDR2 SASEGT, per germline. The V gene end was trimmed by 6 bases and the J gene end by 3 bases; junction bases not matched to a gene: 5. CDR3 residues: CASSPAGGGYEQYF. The CDR3 bases are TGTGCCAGCAGCCCAGCGGGAGGGGGCTACGAGCAGTACTTC.

The chain combines TRBV2 with TRBJ2-7, with 9 bases identical to TRBD1. The CDR3 consists of 13 residues. V lost 7 bases and J lost 8; bases outside the gene matches: 9. Germline V lookup: CDR1 SNHLY, CDR2 FYNNEI. CDR3 in amino acids: CASNTGGLSKQYF. CDR3 sequence (DNA): TGTGCCAGCAATACAGGGGGCTTATCCAAGCAGTACTTC.

This clone appeared once. The chain joins TRBV27 to TRBJ2-1, with 9 positions matching TRBD2. Trimming at V came to 2 bases and at J to 9 bases, leaving 11 bases not matched to a gene. Germline V gene sequence: CDR1 MNHEY, CDR2 SMNVEV (reference sequence). The CDR3 totals 16 residues. The DNA for the CDR3 is TGTGCCAGCAGTTTAATTCCCGCGGGGGGGCAGGGTGAGCAGTTCTTC. This gives the protein CASSLIPAGGQGEQFF.

The chain is built from TRBV27 and TRBJ2-2, with D perhaps TRBD2 (5 bases). Germline-derived CDR1 and CDR2 are MNHEY and SMNVEV (reference sequence). The germline V and J ends were trimmed by 5 bases and 5 bases, with 9 bases remaining between them. The CDR3 runs 13 residues. CDR3 nucleotides: TGTGCCAGCAGTCCGCGAGGGACCGGGGAGCTGTTTTTT. Translated, it gives CASSPRGTGELFF.

This clone was counted once. J is TRBJ1-4 and V is TRBV28; a weak D match, TRBD1 (5 bases). The ends were cut back, 3 bases at V and 4 bases at J, with 15 bases in the middle. The CDR3 consists of 16 residues. Germline CDR1 reads MDHEN; CDR2 reads SYDVKM. CDR3 sequence reads: CASSLGQGKINEKLFF. The CDR3 DNA is TGTGCCAGCAGTTTGGGCCAGGGTAAAATTAATGAAAAACTGTTTTTT.

The chain employs TRBV19 and TRBJ2-1; possibly TRBD2 for D (6 bases). The germline V gene has CDR1 LNHDA and CDR2 SQIVND (reference sequence). Trimming left V 7 bases short and J 6 bases short, with 10 bases between. The CDR3 spans 12 residues. CDR3: CASNRLGNEQFF. The CDR3 DNA follows: TGTGCCAGTAATAGACTAGGCAATGAGCAGTTCTTC.